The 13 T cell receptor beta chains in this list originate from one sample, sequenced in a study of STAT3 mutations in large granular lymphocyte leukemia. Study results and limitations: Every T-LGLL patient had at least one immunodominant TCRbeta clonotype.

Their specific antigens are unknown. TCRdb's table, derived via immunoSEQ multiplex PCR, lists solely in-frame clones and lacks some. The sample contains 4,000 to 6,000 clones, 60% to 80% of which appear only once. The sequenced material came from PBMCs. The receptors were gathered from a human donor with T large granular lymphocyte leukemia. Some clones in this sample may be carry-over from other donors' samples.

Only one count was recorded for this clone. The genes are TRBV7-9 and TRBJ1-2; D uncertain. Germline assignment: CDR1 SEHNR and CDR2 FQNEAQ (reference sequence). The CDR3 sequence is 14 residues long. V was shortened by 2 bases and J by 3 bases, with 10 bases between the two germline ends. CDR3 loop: CASSLSGGDYGYTF. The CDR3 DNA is TGTGCCAGCAGCTTAAGTGGCGGTGACTATGGCTACACCTTC. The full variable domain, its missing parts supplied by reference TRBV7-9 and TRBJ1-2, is DTGVSQNPRHKITKRGQNVTFRCDPISEHNRLYWYRQTLGQGPEFLTYFQNEAQLEKSRLLSDRFSAERPKGSFSTLEIQRTEQGDSAMYLCASSLSGGDYGYTFGSGTRLTVV.

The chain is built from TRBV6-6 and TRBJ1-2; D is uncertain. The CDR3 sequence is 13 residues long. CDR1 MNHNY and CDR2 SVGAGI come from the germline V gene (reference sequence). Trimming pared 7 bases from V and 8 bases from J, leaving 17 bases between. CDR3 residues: CASTILGDRGYTF. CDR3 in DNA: TGTGCCAGCACTATCCTGGGAGATAGGGGCTACACCTTC.

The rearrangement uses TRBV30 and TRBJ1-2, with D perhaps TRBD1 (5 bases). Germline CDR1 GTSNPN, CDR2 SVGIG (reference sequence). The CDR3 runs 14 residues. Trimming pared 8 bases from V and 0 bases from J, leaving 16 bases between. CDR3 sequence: CASERGTSNYGYTF. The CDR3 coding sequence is TGTGCCAGTGAGAGAGGGACGTCTAACTATGGCTACACCTTC.

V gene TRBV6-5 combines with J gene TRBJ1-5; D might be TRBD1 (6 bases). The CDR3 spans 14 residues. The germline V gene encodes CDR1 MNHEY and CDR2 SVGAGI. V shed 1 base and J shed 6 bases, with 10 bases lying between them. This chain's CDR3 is CASSYLQGSQPQHF. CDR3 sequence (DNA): TGTGCCAGCAGTTACTTACAGGGATCTCAGCCCCAGCATTTT.

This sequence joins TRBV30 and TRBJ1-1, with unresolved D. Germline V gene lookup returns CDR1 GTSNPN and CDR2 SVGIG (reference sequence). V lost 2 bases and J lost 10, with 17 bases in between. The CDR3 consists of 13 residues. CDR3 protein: CAWSYMEASGAFF. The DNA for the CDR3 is TGTGCCTGGAGTTATATGGAGGCCTCAGGAGCTTTCTTT.

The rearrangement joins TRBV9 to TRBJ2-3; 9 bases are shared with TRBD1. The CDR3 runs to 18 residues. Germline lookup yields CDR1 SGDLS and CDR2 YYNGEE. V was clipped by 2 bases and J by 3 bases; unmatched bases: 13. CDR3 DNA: TGTGCCAGCAGCGTCCCTCTGGACGGACAGGGGCCTACAGATACGCAGTATTTT. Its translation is CASSVPLDGQGPTDTQYF.

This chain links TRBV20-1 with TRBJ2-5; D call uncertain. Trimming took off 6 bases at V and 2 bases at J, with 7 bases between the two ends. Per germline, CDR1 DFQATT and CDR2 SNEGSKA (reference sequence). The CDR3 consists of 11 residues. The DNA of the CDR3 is TGCAGTGCCCAACATCAAGAGACCCAGTACTTC. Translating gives CSAQHQETQYF.

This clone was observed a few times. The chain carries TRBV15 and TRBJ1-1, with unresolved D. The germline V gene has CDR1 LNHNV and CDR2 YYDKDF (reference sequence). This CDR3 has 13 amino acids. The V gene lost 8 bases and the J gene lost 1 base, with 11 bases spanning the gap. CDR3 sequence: CATAGLANTEAFF. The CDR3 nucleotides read TGTGCCACCGCCGGACTCGCGAACACTGAAGCTTTCTTT.

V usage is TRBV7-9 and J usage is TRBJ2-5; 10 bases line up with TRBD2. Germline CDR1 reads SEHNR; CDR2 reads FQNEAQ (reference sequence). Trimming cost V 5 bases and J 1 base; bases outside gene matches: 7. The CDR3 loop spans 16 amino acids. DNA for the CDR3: TGTGCCAGCAGCCCAAACAGCGGGGGGGCCCAAGAGACCCAGTACTTC. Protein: CASSPNSGGAQETQYF.

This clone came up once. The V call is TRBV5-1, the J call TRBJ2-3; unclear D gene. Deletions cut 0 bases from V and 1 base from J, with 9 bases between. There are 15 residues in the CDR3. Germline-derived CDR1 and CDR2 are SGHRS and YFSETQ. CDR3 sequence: CASSLGRVGTDTQYF. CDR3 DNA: TGCGCCAGCAGCTTGGGTAGGGTGGGCACAGATACGCAGTATTTT.

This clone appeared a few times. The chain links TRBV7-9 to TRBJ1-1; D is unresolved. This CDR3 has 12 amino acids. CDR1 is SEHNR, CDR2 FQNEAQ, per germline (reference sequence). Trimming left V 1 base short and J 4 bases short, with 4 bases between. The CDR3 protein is CASSLVSTEAFF. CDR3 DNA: TGTGCCAGCAGCTTAGTAAGCACTGAAGCTTTCTTT.

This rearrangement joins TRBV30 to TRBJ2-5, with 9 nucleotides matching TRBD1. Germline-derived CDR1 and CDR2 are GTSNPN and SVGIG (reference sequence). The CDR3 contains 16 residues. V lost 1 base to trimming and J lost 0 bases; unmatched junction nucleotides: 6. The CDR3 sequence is CAWSETGQGYQETQYF. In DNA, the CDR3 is TGTGCCTGGAGTGAGACGGGACAGGGCTACCAAGAGACCCAGTACTTC.

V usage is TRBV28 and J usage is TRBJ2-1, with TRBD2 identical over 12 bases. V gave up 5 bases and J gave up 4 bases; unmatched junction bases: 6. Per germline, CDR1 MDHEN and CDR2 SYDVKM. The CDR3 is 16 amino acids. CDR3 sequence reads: CASSPRTSGIYNEQFF. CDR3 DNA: TGTGCCAGCAGTCCCCGGACTAGCGGGATTTACAATGAGCAGTTCTTC.